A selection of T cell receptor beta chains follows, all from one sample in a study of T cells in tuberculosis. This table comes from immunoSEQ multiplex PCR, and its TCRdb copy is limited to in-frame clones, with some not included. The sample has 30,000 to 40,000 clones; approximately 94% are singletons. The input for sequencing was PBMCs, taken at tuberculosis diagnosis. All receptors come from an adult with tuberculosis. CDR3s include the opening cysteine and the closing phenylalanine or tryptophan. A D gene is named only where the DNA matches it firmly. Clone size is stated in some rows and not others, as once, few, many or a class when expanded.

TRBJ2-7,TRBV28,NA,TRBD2,CASSPTGTSGTYEQYF,TGTGCCAGCAGTCCGACCGGGACTAGCGGAACCTACGAGCAGTACTTC
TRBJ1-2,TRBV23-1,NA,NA,CASSQDGLNYGYTF,TGCGCCAGCAGTCAGGATGGACTGAACTATGGCTACACCTTC
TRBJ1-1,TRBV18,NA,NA,CASSPYSGGANTEAFF,TGTGCCAGCTCACCCTATAGCGGGGGCGCAAACACTGAAGCTTTCTTT
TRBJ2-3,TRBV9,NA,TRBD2,CASSVRPSGTDTQYF,TGTGCCAGCAGCGTTCGGCCTAGCGGTACAGATACGCAGTATTTT
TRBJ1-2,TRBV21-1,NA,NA,CASSLTILTGDDGYTF,TGTGCCAGCAGCCTTACTATCCTAACAGGGGATGATGGCTACACCTTC
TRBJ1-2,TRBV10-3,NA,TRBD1,CAIRGQGAQGGYTF,TGTGCCATCCGGGGACAGGGCGCCCAAGGGGGCTACACCTTC
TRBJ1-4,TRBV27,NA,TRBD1,CASTSGDRDEKLFF,TGTGCCAGCACCTCGGGGGACAGGGATGAAAAACTGTTTTTT
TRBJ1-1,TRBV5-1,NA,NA,CASSLGVIVARGTEAFF,TGCGCCAGCAGCTTGGGAGTTATCGTCGCTCGGGGCACTGAAGCTTTCTTT
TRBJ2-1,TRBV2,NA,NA,CASREKTVSYNEQFF,TGTGCCAGCAGAGAGAAGACAGTCTCCTACAATGAGCAGTTCTTC
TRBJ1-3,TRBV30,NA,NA,CAWSPQPWSSGNTIYF,TGTGCCTGGAGCCCCCAGCCCTGGAGCTCTGGAAACACCATATATTTT
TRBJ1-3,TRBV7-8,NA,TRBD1,CASSFTGGGNTIYF,TGTGCCAGCAGCTTCACAGGGGGAGGGAACACCATATATTTT
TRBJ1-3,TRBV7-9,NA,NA,CASKSSSFSGNTIYF,TGTGCCAGCAAATCGAGTTCCTTCTCTGGAAACACCATATATTTT
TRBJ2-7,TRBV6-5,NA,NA,CASSYSRQGGEQYF,TGTGCCAGCAGTTACTCGAGGCAGGGTGGCGAGCAGTACTTC
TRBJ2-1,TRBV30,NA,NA,CAWSDWSRQFF,TGTGCCTGGTCCGACTGGTCTCGGCAGTTCTTC
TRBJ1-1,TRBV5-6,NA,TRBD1,CASSFRPGQGSWTEAFF,TGTGCCAGCAGTTTTAGACCGGGACAGGGAAGTTGGACTGAAGCTTTCTTT
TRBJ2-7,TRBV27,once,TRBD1,CASSPPGTGVYEQYF,TGTGCCAGCAGTCCTCCCGGGACAGGGGTATACGAGCAGTACTTC
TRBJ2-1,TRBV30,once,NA,CAWETGLEDNEQFF,TGTGCCTGGGAAACCGGACTCGAGGACAATGAGCAGTTCTTC
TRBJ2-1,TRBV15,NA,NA,CATKRGTGVGTSSTSYNEQFF,TGTGCCACCAAAAGGGGGACAGGGGTAGGGACTAGCTCAACCTCCTACAATGAGCAGTTCTTC
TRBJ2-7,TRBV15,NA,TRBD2,CATSRVVSGRLAYEQYF,TGTGCCACCAGCAGAGTGGTCAGCGGGAGACTGGCCTACGAGCAGTACTTC
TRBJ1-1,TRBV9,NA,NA,CASSVEQSPMGTEAFF,TGTGCCAGCAGCGTAGAACAGTCCCCGATGGGTACTGAAGCTTTCTTT
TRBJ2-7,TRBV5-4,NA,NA,CASSLKDSPYEQYF,TGTGCCAGCAGCTTGAAGGACAGTCCCTACGAGCAGTACTTC
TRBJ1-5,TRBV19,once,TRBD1,CASSFMWDSSNQPQHF,TGTGCCAGTAGTTTCATGTGGGACAGTAGCAATCAGCCCCAGCATTTT
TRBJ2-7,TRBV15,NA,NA,CATSRDLGGREQYF,TGTGCCACCAGCAGAGATCTGGGGGGTCGGGAGCAGTACTTC
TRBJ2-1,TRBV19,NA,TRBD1,CATTGAGQGTYNEQFF,TGTGCCACCACTGGGGCGGGACAGGGGACCTACAATGAGCAGTTCTTC
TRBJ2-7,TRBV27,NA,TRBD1,CASSPGQGSEQYF,TGTGCCAGCAGTCCCGGACAGGGAAGCGAGCAGTACTTC
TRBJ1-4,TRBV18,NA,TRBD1,CASSRQGNEKLFF,TGTGCCAGCTCAAGACAGGGGAATGAAAAACTGTTTTTT
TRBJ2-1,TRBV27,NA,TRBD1,CASWTGIFDEQFF,TGTGCCAGCTGGACAGGGATTTTCGATGAGCAGTTCTTC